Presented here are 9 T cell receptor beta chains from one specimen sequenced in a study of cytomegalovirus exposure and HLA in healthy donors. The PCR had 60 Vbeta and 13 Jbeta primers. Using immunoSEQ multiplex PCR, the repertoire was profiled, and TCRdb retains in-frame clones only, with some absent. The sample includes about 200,000 clones, 65% to 80% seen only once; the top ten take roughly 1.5%. Sequencing used PBMCs. Every receptor here comes from a man in his fifties in good health and CMV-seronegative.

The chain uses TRBV11-2 and TRBJ2-3, with 9 positions matching TRBD2. CDR1 SGHAT and CDR2 FQNNGV come from the germline V gene. This CDR3 is built from 17 residues. Trimming at V came to 0 bases and at J to 2 bases, leaving 6 bases not matched to a gene. The chain's CDR3 is CASSLDALAGITDTQYF. CDR3 DNA: TGTGCCAGCAGCTTAGACGCGCTAGCGGGAATCACAGATACGCAGTATTTT.

The rearrangement joins TRBV5-4 to TRBJ2-2; the D gene is possibly TRBD1 (6 bases). This CDR3 is 14 amino acids long. CDR1 and CDR2 from the germline V gene are SGHNT and YYREEE (reference sequence). V was shortened by 4 bases and J by 5 bases, with 12 bases between the two germline ends. The CDR3 DNA is TGTGCCAGCAGCAGGGACACACCTACCGGGGAGCTGTTTTTT. This gives the protein CASSRDTPTGELFF.

This chain uses TRBV9 with TRBJ2-6, with 9 nucleotides matching TRBD2. The CDR3 is 20 amino acids. In germline, CDR1 is SGDLS, CDR2 YYNGEE. The trim removed 4 bases at V and 4 bases at J, leaving 18 bases unmatched. The CDR3 is CASSSRPISGSTAGANVLTF. CDR3 DNA: TGTGCCAGCAGCTCCCGCCCGATTAGCGGGAGTACCGCCGGGGCCAACGTCCTGACTTTC.

V gene TRBV6-5 combines with J gene TRBJ1-1, with D perhaps TRBD1 (6 bases). This CDR3 has 13 amino acids. Germline V lookup: CDR1 MNHEY, CDR2 SVGAGI. The germline V and J ends were trimmed by 6 bases and 3 bases, with 11 bases remaining between them. The CDR3: CASRLHRDTEAFF. The CDR3 DNA sequence: TGTGCCAGCAGGTTACACAGGGACACTGAAGCTTTCTTT.

This chain links TRBV5-4 with TRBJ2-1; D not resolved. V dropped 7 bases and J dropped 5 bases, with 10 bases sitting between them. This CDR3 has 12 residues. Per germline, CDR1 SGHNT and CDR2 YYREEE (reference sequence). The CDR3 nucleotides are TGTGCCAGCGGAGACGATAACAATGAGCAGTTCTTC. Protein: CASGDDNNEQFF.

The chain is built from TRBV25-1 and TRBJ2-2, with 9 bases that match TRBD2. The V and J ends lost 9 bases and 7 bases, in that order; junction bases with no gene match: 15. Germline V lookup: CDR1 MGHDK, CDR2 SYGVNS. The length of the CDR3 is 16 residues. CDR3 region: CASGSIVAGVVGELFF. CDR3 nucleotides: TGTGCCAGTGGATCTATAGTAGCGGGAGTGGTCGGGGAGCTGTTTTTT.

The chain recombines TRBV5-1 with TRBJ2-2; D possibly corresponds to TRBD2 (6 bases). The CDR3 covers 15 residues. V was cut by 4 bases and J by 5 bases, with 15 bases left in between. Germline V gene sequence: CDR1 SGHRS, CDR2 YFSETQ. This CDR3 is CASSGEEGDTGELFF. CDR3 nucleotides: TGCGCCAGCAGCGGGGAGGAGGGTGATACCGGGGAGCTGTTTTTT.

J is TRBJ2-1 and V is TRBV7-3; TRBD1 agrees at 9 bases. J lost 6 bases, V lost 3 bases, and 9 bases had no gene match. Germline-derived CDR1 and CDR2 are SGHTA and FQGTGA. The CDR3 sequence is 16 residues long. DNA for the CDR3: TGTGCCAGCAGCTTTCAGACAGGGGGTTGGGGCAATGAGCAGTTCTTC. Translation: CASSFQTGGWGNEQFF.

The chain recombines TRBV4-1 with TRBJ2-7; a possible D gene is TRBD2 (5 bases). In germline, CDR1 is MGHRA, CDR2 YSYEKL. The V end was cut by 2 bases, the J end by 4 bases, with 9 bases between. There are 13 residues in the CDR3. CDR3 residues: CASSQREWYEQYF. Here the CDR3 DNA reads TGCGCCAGCAGCCAAAGGGAGTGGTACGAGCAGTACTTC.